This T cell receptor beta chain was found in a study of beta chain features in type 1 diabetes. Expressed TCRB transcripts got sequenced, as all isolated RNA was reverse transcribed. Naive, central memory and regulatory T cell samples yielded a few million reads on average. Libraries were prepared by immunoSEQ multiplex PCR; TCRdb keeps only in-frame clonotypes and omits some of them. Of 150,000 to 190,000 clones in the sample, around 8% were seen once. Trimming took 6 bases from V and 2 from J; bases not matched to a gene: 12. This CDR3 spans 16 amino acids. Germline-derived CDR1 and CDR2 are KGHSH and LQKENI. The table lists this clone with a few counts.

The chain combines TRBV18 with TRBJ1-2, with TRBD1 matching 7 bases. This sequence originates from a man younger than 35 in good health. The sequenced sample consisted of central memory CD4+ T cells from blood. For the CDR3, the DNA is TGTGCCAGCTCCCAACTCGGACAGGCCTTAAACTATGGCTACACCTTC. It codes for CASSQLGQALNYGYTF.